This T cell receptor (beta chain) was found in a study of beta chain features in type 1 diabetes. The study reverse transcribed the entire isolated RNA, so it sequenced expressed TCRB transcripts. Sequencing was performed with immunoSEQ multiplex PCR; in TCRdb, only in-frame clones are kept and a portion is missing. The sample comprises 300,000 to 350,000 clones, less than 15% of which are singletons, and approximately 0.016% rests with the top ten. The sample holds a few counts of this clone. What it binds is not known. In germline, CDR1 is SGDLS, CDR2 YYNGEE. The CDR3 consists of 14 residues. The V end was cut by 4 bases, the J end by 0 bases, with 10 bases between. Regarding the study as a whole: Moderate yet significant TCRB CDR3 shortening was seen in Type 1 diabetes patients in all four CD4+ subsets. HLA influence on TCRB rearrangement stayed unresolved here.

The sample taken for sequencing was naive CD4+ T cells from blood. The clonotype comes from a woman aged 18-29 years with type 1 diabetes. The chain joins TRBV9 to TRBJ2-5; the D gene is possibly TRBD1 (5 bases). The CDR3 reads CASSQGAYQETQYF. CDR3 in DNA: TGTGCCAGCAGCCAAGGGGCGTACCAAGAGACCCAGTACTTC.